These T cell receptor beta chains were read from a single sample in a study of T cell responses to AZD1222 COVID-19 vaccine. Generated by immunoSEQ multiplex PCR, the TCRdb table keeps only in-frame clones and is missing some. The table lists roughly 100,000 clones, roughly 90% of them singletons. Sample: peripheral blood, taken on day 0 of AZD1222 vaccination. The receptors come from an adult in good health. CDR3s include the opening cysteine and the closing phenylalanine or tryptophan. The D gene is left open where the match is weak. Only some rows state a clone size, as once, few, many or a class for expanded clones.

>13|TRBJ1-1|NA|TRBV7-3|NA
TGTGCCAGCAGCTTAATGGGGCCCACTGAAGCTTTCTTT
CASSLMGPTEAFF
>16|TRBJ2-2|NA|TRBV28|NA
TGTGCCAGCAGTTTGGTACAGGCCATGAACACCGGGGAGCTGTTTTTT
CASSLVQAMNTGELFF
>13|TRBJ1-1|NA|TRBV6-4|NA
TGTGCCAGCAGTAATTCAGCGAACACTGAAGCTTTCTTT
CASSNSANTEAFF
>19|TRBJ1-1|TRBD1|TRBV19|NA
TGTGCCAGTAGCCCCGGGACAGGGAATGTTAAACATAGGGGCACTGAAGCTTTCTTT
CASSPGTGNVKHRGTEAFF
>14|TRBJ1-6|NA|TRBV28|NA
TGTGCCAGCAGAACACCTCTTAATAATTCACCCCTCCACTTT
CASRTPLNNSPLHF
>12|TRBJ1-1|NA|TRBV10-3|NA
TGTGCCATCAGTCAACCGGGCCATGAAGCTTTCTTT
CAISQPGHEAFF
>14|TRBJ1-1|TRBD1|TRBV3-1/TRBV3-2|NA
TGTGCCAGCAGCCAAGTTACAGGGGGAACTGAAGCTTTCTTT
CASSQVTGGTEAFF
>12|TRBJ2-7|NA|TRBV7-9|NA
TGTGCCAGCAGCTCCATAGACTACGAGCAGTACTTC
CASSSIDYEQYF
>16|TRBJ2-2|TRBD1|TRBV7-8|once
TGTGCCAGCAGCCGAGGGTCCCGACAGGGGACCGGGGAGCTGTTTTTT
CASSRGSRQGTGELFF
>12|TRBJ1-5|NA|TRBV3-1/TRBV3-2|NA
TGTGCCAGCAGCCAACAGAATCAGCCCCAGCATTTT
CASSQQNQPQHF
>15|TRBJ2-3|NA|TRBV5-1|NA
TGCGCCAGCAGTAGAGGCGGGGTGAGGACAGATACGCAGTATTTT
CASSRGGVRTDTQYF
>13|TRBJ1-1|NA|TRBV7-2|NA
TGTGCCAGCAGCTTGCGGCATCACACTGAAGCTTTCTTT
CASSLRHHTEAFF
>15|TRBJ2-3|TRBD1|TRBV4-3|NA
TGCGCCAGCAGCCAAGGACAGGGGCCCACAGATACGCAGTATTTT
CASSQGQGPTDTQYF
>12|TRBJ1-1|NA|TRBV7-9|NA
TGTGCCAGCAGCTTAGGGCTGGCTGAAGCTTTCTTT
CASSLGLAEAFF
>14|TRBJ2-5|TRBD1|TRBV7-2|NA
TGTGCCAGCAGTTATTACAGGGGAGTGGAGACCCAGTACTTC
CASSYYRGVETQYF
>14|TRBJ1-1|NA|TRBV7-2|NA
TGTGCCAGCAGCTTAGAGTTGCAGGTCACTGAAGCTTTCTTT
CASSLELQVTEAFF
>15|TRBJ2-2|NA|TRBV7-3|NA
TGTGCCAGCAGCTTGGCCGCGATAAACACCGGGGAGCTGTTTTTT
CASSLAAINTGELFF
>17|TRBJ1-4|NA|TRBV4-2|once
TGTGCCAGCAGCCAAACTGCTACAGGAACGAACGGTGAAAAACTGTTTTTT
CASSQTATGTNGEKLFF
>13|TRBJ1-4|NA|TRBV4-2|NA
TGTGCCAGCAGCCCCCTTCGGGGAGAAAAACTGTTTTTT
CASSPLRGEKLFF
>14|TRBJ1-1|NA|TRBV5-4|NA
TGTGCCAGCAGCTGGGACCAGGGGAATGCTGAAGCTTTCTTT
CASSWDQGNAEAFF
>15|TRBJ1-1|TRBD1|TRBV18|NA
TGTGCCAGCTCACTACAGGGGGGAATGAACACTGAAGCTTTCTTT
CASSLQGGMNTEAFF
>16|TRBJ1-1|NA|TRBV7-7|NA
TGTGCCAGCAGATGCCACGTAACAGGGATAGGGACTGAAGCTTTCTTT
CASRCHVTGIGTEAFF
>12|TRBJ2-7|NA|TRBV9|NA
TGTGCCAGCAGCGTAGGAAACTACGAGCAGTACTTC
CASSVGNYEQYF
>15|TRBJ1-6|TRBD1|TRBV5-1|NA
TGCGCCAGCAGCTTGGGGACAGGGTATAATTCACCCCTCCACTTT
CASSLGTGYNSPLHF
>13|TRBJ2-7|NA|TRBV6-5|NA
TGTGCCAGCAGTTACTCCCCCAGAGTCGAGCAGTACTTC
CASSYSPRVEQYF